This T cell receptor beta chain comes out of a study of cytomegalovirus exposure and HLA in healthy donors. 13 Jbeta primers and 60 Vbeta primers were used for the PCR. This table comes from immunoSEQ multiplex PCR, and its TCRdb copy is limited to in-frame clones, with some not included. The table has about 120,000 clones, approximately 80% seen once. Of note for this clone: Antigen specificity is unknown.

Study observations and caveats: The sole available immune exposure information was CMV serostatus. An apparent linkage of common viral pathogens to several of the most significant clusters emerged in a later analysis. In an earlier analysis, in fewer than 700 donors, most V segments appeared productive either ~87% or ~30% of the time. Cytomegalovirus-associated TCR beta chains were listed, numbering under 200.

Per the germline V gene, CDR1 is LGHNA and CDR2 is YSLEER. The CDR3 has 14 residues. V was clipped by 1 base and J by 10 bases, with 11 bases between them. The sequenced sample consisted of PBMCs. This receptor was obtained from a female donor in good health and CMV-seropositive. This chain joins TRBV4-3 and TRBJ1-6, with D hard to call. CDR3 residues: CASSQVSYGSPLHF. The CDR3 DNA reads TGCGCCAGCAGCCAAGTGAGTTACGGGTCACCCCTCCACTTT.